These 26 T cell receptor beta chains were all obtained from the same sample, sequenced in a study of PD-L1 blockade in urothelial cancer. Clones were read by immunoSEQ multiplex PCR, and TCRdb kept only the in-frame ones, dropping some. The sample gives under 70,000 clones, roughly four fifths of which show up once; about 1.6% is in the top ten. Documented time point: pretreatment peripheral blood. Sample: PBMCs, taken around atezolizumab (anti-PD-L1) treatment. The receptors were gathered from a man between 65 and 80 years old with urothelial cancer.

The gene calls are TRBV19 and TRBJ1-1, with D perhaps TRBD1 (5 bases). CDR1 and CDR2 from the germline V gene are LNHDA and SQIVND (reference sequence). The V end was cut by 7 bases, the J end by 5 bases, with 14 bases between. CDR3 length: 13 residues. The DNA for the CDR3 is TGTGCCAGTACAAGGCAGGGTGGGACTGAAGCTTTCTTT. It codes for CASTRQGGTEAFF.

This chain links TRBV15 with TRBJ2-7; D is undetermined. The V and J ends lost 0 bases and 0 bases respectively, with 9 bases between them. Germline-derived CDR1 and CDR2 are LNHNV and YYDKDF (reference sequence). This CDR3 has 15 amino acids. This CDR3 is CATSRDPVFSYEQYF. In DNA, the CDR3 is TGTGCCACCAGCAGAGATCCGGTGTTCTCCTACGAGCAGTACTTC.

CDR3 coding DNA: TGTGCCATCAGTGAGTCAACGCAGGTTTTTCAGCCCCAGCATTTT. This translates into CAISESTQVFQPQHF. The genes are TRBV10-3 and TRBJ1-5, with D hard to call. Germline V lookup: CDR1 ENHRY, CDR2 SYGVKD. Trimming cost V 0 bases and J 6 bases, with 12 bases left between them. The CDR3 has 15 amino acids.

This rearrangement joins TRBV7-8 to TRBJ1-4; TRBD1 aligns across 7 bases. Germline loops: CDR1 SGHVS, CDR2 FQNEAQ. There are 15 residues in the CDR3. With 5 bases clipped from V and 8 bases from J, the junction kept 11 bases outside the gene matches. CDR3 region: CASSPGTAEGEKLFF. CDR3 bases: TGTGCCAGCAGCCCGGGGACAGCAGAGGGGGAAAAACTGTTTTTT.

This clone has more than one count but fewer than ten. The chain joins TRBV29-1 to TRBJ2-7; no reliable D call. Deletions cut 4 bases from V and 0 bases from J, with 10 bases between. Germline V gives CDR1 SQVTM, CDR2 ANQGSEA. CDR3 size: 13 residues. The CDR3 sequence: CSVGAAHSYEQYF. CDR3 sequence (DNA): TGCAGCGTTGGGGCAGCCCACTCCTACGAGCAGTACTTC.

V is TRBV7-9 and J is TRBJ2-1; TRBD2 agrees at 7 bases. This CDR3 has 13 residues. Germline assignment: CDR1 SEHNR and CDR2 FQNEAQ (reference sequence). Germline trimming cut 3 bases from V and 6 bases from J; bases unmatched to any gene: 2. CDR3 bases: TGTGCCAGCAGCTTGGGGACTATCAATGAGCAGTTCTTC. It specifies CASSLGTINEQFF.

The V and J genes are TRBV18 and TRBJ1-1; TRBD1 aligns across 8 bases. Germline V gives CDR1 KGHSH, CDR2 LQKENI. Trimming at V came to 2 bases and at J to 11 bases, leaving 13 bases not matched to a gene. The length of the CDR3 is 15 residues. In DNA form, the CDR3 reads TGTGCCAGCTCACCAGGGACAGGACAGGAGGGCATGGCTTTCTTT. Protein sequence: CASSPGTGQEGMAFF.

V is TRBV28 and J is TRBJ1-5, with TRBD1 matching over 11 bases. V trimming: 2 bases; J trimming: 0 bases; junction bases outside the gene matches: 12. In germline, CDR1 is MDHEN, CDR2 SYDVKM. The CDR3 has 20 amino acids. The CDR3: CASSLDEGWDRGYSNQPQHF. CDR3 nucleotides: TGTGCCAGCAGTTTAGACGAAGGATGGGACAGGGGGTATAGCAATCAGCCCCAGCATTTT.

The chain links TRBV5-6 to TRBJ1-1; 10 nucleotides align to TRBD1. The CDR3 contains 16 residues. The germline V gene has CDR1 SGHDT and CDR2 YYEEEE. V shed 4 bases and J 0 bases; nucleotides not matched to a gene: 6. CDR3 loop: CASSPGTGAMNTEAFF. The CDR3 DNA reads TGTGCCAGCAGCCCAGGGACAGGGGCTATGAACACTGAAGCTTTCTTT.

V and J are TRBV25-1 and TRBJ1-2, with a possible D match to TRBD1 (5 bases). The V gene lost 5 bases and the J gene lost 4 bases, with 11 bases spanning the gap. The germline V gene has CDR1 MGHDK and CDR2 SYGVNS. CDR3 length: 13 residues. CDR3 sequence (DNA): TGTGCCAGCAGTCCCAGGGATTCCTATGGCTACACCTTC. Protein sequence: CASSPRDSYGYTF.

The chain employs TRBV7-9 and TRBJ2-1; 7 bases map to TRBD1. Trimming cost V 3 bases and J 7 bases; bases outside gene matches: 3. Looked up from germline, CDR1 is SEHNR and CDR2 is FQNEAQ (reference sequence). This CDR3 contains 13 residues. The CDR3 DNA reads TGTGCCAGCAGCTTGGGACAGAATAATGAGCAGTTCTTC. Encoded protein: CASSLGQNNEQFF. Full variable domain (missing parts from reference TRBV7-9 and TRBJ2-1): DTGVSQNPRHKITKRGQNVTFRCDPISEHNRLYWYRQTLGQGPEFLTYFQNEAQLEKSRLLSDRFSAERPKGSFSTLEIQRTEQGDSAMYLCASSLGQNNEQFFGPGTRLTVL.

The V call is TRBV6-5, the J call TRBJ2-3; TRBD1 matches 7 bases. Losses at the gene ends were 2 bases for V and 4 bases for J; bases not matched to a gene: 3. The germline CDR1 and CDR2 sequences are MNHEY and SVGAGI. The CDR3 spans 14 residues. The DNA of the CDR3 is TGTGCCAGCAGTTACGGGACAGACCCAGATACGCAGTATTTT. This sequence encodes CASSYGTDPDTQYF.

The V gene is TRBV4-1, the J gene TRBJ1-4; TRBD1 is a possible D gene (5 bases). Germline V gene sequence: CDR1 MGHRA, CDR2 YSYEKL. CDR3 length: 14 residues. The V end was cut by 0 bases, the J end by 7 bases, with 9 bases between. The CDR3 reads CASSQDRVCEKLFF. The CDR3 coding sequence is TGCGCCAGCAGCCAAGACAGGGTCTGTGAAAAACTGTTTTTT.

The gene calls are TRBV5-1 and TRBJ2-7; 11 bases map to TRBD1. Trimming removed 7 bases from V and 6 bases from J; junction bases left unmatched: 9. The length of the CDR3 is 14 residues. The V gene's germline CDR1 is SGHRS and CDR2 YFSETQ. CDR3 loop: CASRQGQGASEQYF. The CDR3 nucleotides are TGCGCCAGCCGGCAAGGACAGGGGGCAAGCGAGCAGTACTTC. Supplemented by reference TRBV5-1 and TRBJ2-7, the full variable domain reads KAGVTQTPRYLIKTRGQQVTLSCSPISGHRSVSWYQQTPGQGLQFLFEYFSETQRNKGNFPGRFSGRQFSNSRSEMNVSTLELGDSALYLCASRQGQGASEQYFGPGTRLTVT.

V is TRBV11-2 and J is TRBJ2-1; 11 nucleotides agree with TRBD2. CDR1 is SGHAT, CDR2 FQNNGV, per germline. CDR3 length: 16 residues. V shed 0 bases, J shed 6 bases, and the junction held 4 bases outside the gene matches. The CDR3 loop reads CASSLELAGAGNEQFF. The CDR3 DNA is TGTGCCAGCAGCTTAGAACTAGCGGGAGCGGGCAATGAGCAGTTCTTC.

This sequence joins TRBV19 and TRBJ2-7; 9 nucleotides agree with TRBD1. With 7 bases clipped from V and 5 bases from J, the junction kept 6 bases outside the gene matches. The CDR3 runs to 13 residues. Germline V gene data show CDR1 as LNHDA and CDR2 as SQIVND (reference sequence). In DNA form, the CDR3 reads TGTGCCAGTACCGGGACAGGGTATCACGAGCAGTACTTC. Translation gives CASTGTGYHEQYF.

The chain carries TRBV5-4 and TRBJ1-2; 8 bases are a match to TRBD1. Germline V gene data show CDR1 as SGHNT and CDR2 as YYREEE (reference sequence). V dropped 4 bases and J dropped 8; count of bases not matched to a gene: 7. The CDR3 runs 13 residues. CDR3 bases: TGTGCCAGCAGCGCGACAGGGGAAAAAGGCTACACCTTC. As protein: CASSATGEKGYTF.

This clone showed up just a few times. The chain recombines TRBV29-1 with TRBJ2-2; D remains ambiguous. The CDR3 length is 14 residues. Germline V gene data show CDR1 as SQVTM and CDR2 as ANQGSEA. Trimming took off 3 bases at V and 3 bases at J, with 11 bases between the two ends. The CDR3 nucleotides are TGCAGCGTTGAGGTGGGCAGTTACACCGGGGAGCTGTTTTTT. Its protein is CSVEVGSYTGELFF.

The V call is TRBV2, the J call TRBJ2-1; 10 bases are a match to TRBD2. Germline loops: CDR1 SNHLY, CDR2 FYNNEI. This CDR3 comprises 16 residues. V shed 6 bases, J shed 0 bases, and the junction held 5 bases outside the gene matches. For the CDR3, the DNA is TGTGCCAGCAGAGAATTAGCGGGGGGCTCCTACAATGAGCAGTTCTTC. Amino acid sequence: CASRELAGGSYNEQFF.

The genes are TRBV11-2 and TRBJ2-7, with a tentative D call TRBD2 (5 bases). V dropped 1 base and J dropped 2 bases, with 18 bases sitting between them. This CDR3 spans 17 amino acids. The germline V gene encodes CDR1 SGHAT and CDR2 FQNNGV. This chain's CDR3 is CASSLASFGSSPYEQYF. The CDR3 coding sequence is TGTGCCAGCAGCTTAGCTTCCTTTGGGAGTTCGCCCTACGAGCAGTACTTC.

This clone was recorded once. The chain combines TRBV10-1 with TRBJ2-1, with D possibly matching TRBD2 (5 bases). Looked up from germline, CDR1 is WNHNN and CDR2 is SYGVQD (reference sequence). The CDR3 length is 13 residues. Trimming took off 0 bases at V and 5 bases at J, with 5 bases between the two ends. For the CDR3, the DNA is TGCGCCAGCAGTGAGTCGGGAGACAATGAGCAGTTCTTC. Protein: CASSESGDNEQFF.

The rearrangement uses TRBV5-1 and TRBJ1-2; 9 bases agree with TRBD1. Germline V gene data show CDR1 as SGHRS and CDR2 as YFSETQ. V trimming: 4 bases; J trimming: 0 bases; junction bases outside the gene matches: 10. CDR3 size: 17 residues. This chain's CDR3 is CASSSTGGRDANYGYTF. CDR3 sequence (DNA): TGCGCCAGCAGCAGCACAGGGGGCCGGGACGCTAACTATGGCTACACCTTC. The full variable domain, rest sourced from reference TRBV5-1 and TRBJ1-2, is KAGVTQTPRYLIKTRGQQVTLSCSPISGHRSVSWYQQTPGQGLQFLFEYFSETQRNKGNFPGRFSGRQFSNSRSEMNVSTLELGDSALYLCASSSTGGRDANYGYTFGSGTRLTVV.

This clone was seen a few times. This chain connects TRBV10-3 to TRBJ1-1; a weak D match, TRBD1 (5 bases). Germline CDR1 reads ENHRY; CDR2 reads SYGVKD. The ends were cut back, 2 bases at V and 7 bases at J, with 11 bases in the middle. The CDR3 extends over 13 amino acids. The chain's CDR3 is CAISEAGQLEAFF. CDR3 nucleotide sequence: TGTGCCATCAGTGAGGCAGGACAACTTGAAGCTTTCTTT.

The chain has TRBV5-1 and TRBJ2-1; maybe TRBD2 (5 bases). The CDR3 totals 15 residues. CDR1 is SGHRS, CDR2 YFSETQ, per germline. V was cut by 6 bases and J by 1 base, with 14 bases left in between. The chain's CDR3 is CASTPQTGSYNEQFF. DNA of the CDR3: TGCGCCAGCACCCCCCAGACGGGGTCCTACAATGAGCAGTTCTTC.

This clone was counted a few times. The chain is built from TRBV20-1 and TRBJ1-2; the D is unclear. The CDR3 is made up of 11 amino acids. With 3 bases removed from V and 4 bases from J, the gap between germline ends came to 6 bases. Germline CDR1 reads DFQATT; CDR2 reads SNEGSKA (reference sequence). Here the CDR3 DNA reads TGCAGTGCTAGTCCGGGCTATGGCTACACCTTC. Translation: CSASPGYGYTF.

The chain is built from TRBV18 and TRBJ2-7; D may be TRBD1 (5 bases). V shed 3 bases and J shed 1 base, with 13 bases lying between them. CDR3 length equals 15 residues. CDR1 and CDR2 (germline): KGHSH, LQKENI. The CDR3: CASSPKSTESYEQYF. CDR3 sequence (DNA): TGTGCCAGCTCACCCAAGTCGACAGAATCCTACGAGCAGTACTTC. Full variable domain (remainder filled in from reference TRBV18 and TRBJ2-7): NAGVMQNPRHLVRRRGQEARLRCSPMKGHSHVYWYRQLPEEGLKFMVYLQKENIIDESGMPKERFSAEFPKEGPSILRIQQVVRGDSAAYFCASSPKSTESYEQYFGPGTRLTVT.